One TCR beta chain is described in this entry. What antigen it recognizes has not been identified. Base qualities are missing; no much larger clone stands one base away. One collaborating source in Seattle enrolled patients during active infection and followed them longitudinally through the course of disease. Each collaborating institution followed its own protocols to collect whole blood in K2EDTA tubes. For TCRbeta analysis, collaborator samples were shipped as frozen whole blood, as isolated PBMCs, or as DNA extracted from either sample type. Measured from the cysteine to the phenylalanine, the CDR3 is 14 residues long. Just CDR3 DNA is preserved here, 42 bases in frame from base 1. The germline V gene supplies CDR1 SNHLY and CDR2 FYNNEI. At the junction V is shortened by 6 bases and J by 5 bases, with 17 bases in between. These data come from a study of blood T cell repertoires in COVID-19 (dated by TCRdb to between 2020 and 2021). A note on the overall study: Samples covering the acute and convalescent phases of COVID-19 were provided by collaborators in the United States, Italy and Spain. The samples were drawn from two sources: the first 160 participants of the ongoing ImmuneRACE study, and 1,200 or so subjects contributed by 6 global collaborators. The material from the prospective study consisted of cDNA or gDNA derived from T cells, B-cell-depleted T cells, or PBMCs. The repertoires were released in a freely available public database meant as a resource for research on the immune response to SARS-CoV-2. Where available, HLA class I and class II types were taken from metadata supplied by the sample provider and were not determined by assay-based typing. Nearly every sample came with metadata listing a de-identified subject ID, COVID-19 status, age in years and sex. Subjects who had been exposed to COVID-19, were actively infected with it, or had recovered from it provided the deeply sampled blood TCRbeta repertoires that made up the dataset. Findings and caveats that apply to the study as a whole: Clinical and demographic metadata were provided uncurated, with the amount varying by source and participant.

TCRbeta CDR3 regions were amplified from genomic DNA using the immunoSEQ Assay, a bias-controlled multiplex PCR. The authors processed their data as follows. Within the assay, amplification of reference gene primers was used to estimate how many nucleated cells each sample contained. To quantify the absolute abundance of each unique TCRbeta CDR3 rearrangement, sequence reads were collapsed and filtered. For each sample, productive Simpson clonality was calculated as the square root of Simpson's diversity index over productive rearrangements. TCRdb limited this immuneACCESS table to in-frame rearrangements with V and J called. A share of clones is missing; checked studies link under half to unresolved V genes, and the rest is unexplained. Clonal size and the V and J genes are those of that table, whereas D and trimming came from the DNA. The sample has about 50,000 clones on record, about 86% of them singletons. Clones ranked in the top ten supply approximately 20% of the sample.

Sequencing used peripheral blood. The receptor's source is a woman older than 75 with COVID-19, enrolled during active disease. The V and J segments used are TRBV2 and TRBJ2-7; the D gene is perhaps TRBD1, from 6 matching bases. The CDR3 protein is CASREMRGSDEQYF. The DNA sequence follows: TGTGCCAGCAGGGAAATGAGGGGGAGTGACGAGCAGTACTTC.